These 10 T cell receptor beta chains were sequenced from one sample in a study of T cell changes during pregnancy in multiple sclerosis. Clones were read by immunoSEQ multiplex PCR, and TCRdb kept only the in-frame ones, dropping some. The table lists about 80,000 clones, about 95% of them singletons. The specimen comprised peripheral blood, sampled in the third trimester of pregnancy. The receptor set was obtained from a female donor with multiple sclerosis, enrolled in a pregnancy study.

The chain is built from TRBV2 and TRBJ1-1; D may be TRBD1 (5 bases). Trimming took 4 bases from V and 2 from J, leaving 8 bases between them. Germline V gives CDR1 SNHLY, CDR2 FYNNEI. This CDR3 has 13 residues. CDR3 in amino acids: CASSGTPNTEAFF. CDR3 in DNA: TGTGCCAGCAGTGGGACACCAAACACTGAAGCTTTCTTT.

This chain uses TRBV10-3 with TRBJ1-5; a weak D match, TRBD1 (5 bases). V was shortened by 6 bases and J by 7 bases, with 16 bases between the two germline ends. Per the germline V gene, CDR1 is ENHRY and CDR2 is SYGVKD. The CDR3 runs 14 residues. Written as DNA, the CDR3 is TGTGCCATCAGAGAGGAAGGGGTAGAGCAGCCCCAGCATTTT. Translated: CAIREEGVEQPQHF.

The chain employs TRBV13 and TRBJ2-3; TRBD2 aligns across 9 bases. The CDR3 loop spans 16 amino acids. Germline lookup yields CDR1 PRHDT and CDR2 FYEKMQ (reference sequence). V lost 0 bases to trimming and J lost 2 bases; unmatched junction nucleotides: 3. The DNA for the CDR3 is TGTGCCAGCAGCTTAGGCTCTAGCGGGGTCACAGATACGCAGTATTTT. It codes for CASSLGSSGVTDTQYF.

J is TRBJ2-5 and V is TRBV9; TRBD2 aligns across 16 bases. The CDR3 spans 17 residues. Germline CDR1 reads SGDLS; CDR2 reads YYNGEE. J lost 5 bases, V lost 2 bases, and 6 bases had no gene match. As DNA, the CDR3 is TGTGCCAGCAGCGTGGGGACTAGCGGGGGGGCCCGGGAGACCCAGTACTTC. Translated, it gives CASSVGTSGGARETQYF. Supplemented by reference TRBV9 and TRBJ2-5, the full variable domain reads DSGVTQTPKHLITATGQRVTLRCSPRSGDLSVYWYQQSLDQGLQFLIQYYNGEERAKGNILERFSAQQFPDLHSELNLSSLELGDSALYFCASSVGTSGGARETQYFGPGTRLLVL.

The chain carries TRBV6-5 and TRBJ2-1, with 10 bases matching TRBD1. V was clipped by 6 bases and J by 4 bases; unmatched bases: 6. CDR1 MNHEY and CDR2 SVGAGI come from the germline V gene. CDR3 length: 15 amino acids. CDR3 region: CASRSGTGDYNEQFF. CDR3 nucleotide sequence: TGTGCCAGCAGGTCCGGGACAGGGGATTACAATGAGCAGTTCTTC.

This clone was seen just once. Here the CDR3 reads CASSPGSTDTQYF. The CDR3 DNA sequence: TGTGCCAGCAGCCCCGGGAGCACAGATACGCAGTATTTT. This chain joins TRBV7-9 and TRBJ2-3; no reliable D call. The germline V gene has CDR1 SEHNR and CDR2 FQNEAQ (reference sequence). The CDR3 is made up of 13 amino acids. Trimming stripped 5 bases from V and 0 bases from J, with 6 bases between. The entire variable domain, with the rest obtained from reference TRBV7-9 and TRBJ2-3, is as follows: DTGVSQNPRHKITKRGQNVTFRCDPISEHNRLYWYRQTLGQGPEFLTYFQNEAQLEKSRLLSDRFSAERPKGSFSTLEIQRTEQGDSAMYLCASSPGSTDTQYFGPGTRLTVL.

V usage is TRBV6-1 and J usage is TRBJ1-5; D is uncertain. V was shortened by 5 bases and J by 0 bases, with 11 bases between the two germline ends. Germline CDR1 MNHNS, CDR2 SASEGT. The CDR3 is 15 residues long. CDR3 nucleotides: TGTGCCAGCAGTACTATACGGGTTAGCAATCAGCCCCAGCATTTT. Encoded protein: CASSTIRVSNQPQHF.

In nucleotides, the CDR3 is TGTGCCAGCAGCCTAACAGGGTCGAGTGAGCAGTTCTTC. This gives the protein CASSLTGSSEQFF. The chain combines TRBV7-6 with TRBJ2-1, with a weak D call TRBD1 (6 bases). Germline values: CDR1 SGHVS, CDR2 FNYEAQ. The CDR3 is 13 amino acids. The V end was cut by 5 bases, the J end by 9 bases, with 14 bases between.

This chain connects TRBV2 to TRBJ2-5; 8 bases line up with TRBD2. J lost 1 base, V lost 6 bases, and 7 bases had no gene match. Germline V gene lookup returns CDR1 SNHLY and CDR2 FYNNEI. The CDR3 is 15 amino acids. As DNA, the CDR3 is TGTGCCAGCAGGACTGAACTAGCGGCCCAAGAGACCCAGTACTTC. It yields the protein CASRTELAAQETQYF.

This chain joins TRBV5-1 and TRBJ1-1; D ambiguous. This CDR3 is built from 16 residues. Trimming shortened V by 2 bases and J by 2 bases, and 16 bases separated the two germline ends. Germline V gene sequence: CDR1 SGHRS, CDR2 YFSETQ. CDR3 DNA sequence: TGCGCCAGCAGCTTTTTAGGGAGGGCACCCAACACTGAAGCTTTCTTT. Encoded protein: CASSFLGRAPNTEAFF.